A selection of T cell receptor beta chains follows, all from one sample in a study of T-cell memory formation after mild COVID-19. TCRdb analysed the 5' RACE reads with MiXCR anew, one entry per CDR3 protein. The profile shows roughly 340,000 distinct CDR3 sequences, about a sixth of them singletons. Specimen: PBMCs or a T cell subset sorted from them (not recorded which). Receptors were obtained from a young man who had mild COVID-19 (a few samples of this study predate the infection). Cell type and time point are not known. Each CDR3 is given with its conserved first and last residue. D genes are given only for firm matches. Clone size is stated in some rows and not others, as once, few, many or a class when expanded.

clone size: few; CDR3 length: 19; D gene: NA; V gene: TRBV15; J gene: TRBJ1-5; CDR3 DNA: TGTGCCACCAGCAGAGACTCCGGGACTACCCTGGGGGGCAATCAGCCCCAGCATTTT; CDR3 protein: CATSRDSGTTLGGNQPQHF
clone size: many; CDR3 length: 13; D gene: NA; V gene: TRBV6-5; J gene: TRBJ1-1; CDR3 DNA: TGTGCCAGCAGTTATGGTGAGAACACTGAAGCTTTCTTT; CDR3 protein: CASSYGENTEAFF
clone size: few; CDR3 length: 15; D gene: NA; V gene: TRBV7-9; J gene: TRBJ2-5; CDR3 DNA: TGTGCCAGCAGCCCGGGGGCAGGGCCCCAAGAGACCCAGTACTTC; CDR3 protein: CASSPGAGPQETQYF
clone size: few; CDR3 length: 17; D gene: TRBD2; V gene: TRBV15; J gene: TRBJ2-3; CDR3 DNA: TGTGCCACCAGCAGAGATACGCGGGGGGGCCCGGGAGATACGCAGTATTTT; CDR3 protein: CATSRDTRGGPGDTQYF
clone size: few; CDR3 length: 15; D gene: NA; V gene: TRBV5-1; J gene: TRBJ1-6; CDR3 DNA: TGCGCCAGCAGCTTGTCCCCTACGGCCGATTCACCCCTCCACTTT; CDR3 protein: CASSLSPTADSPLHF
clone size: few; CDR3 length: 14; D gene: NA; V gene: TRBV7-9; J gene: TRBJ2-1; CDR3 DNA: TGTGCCAGCAGCTTACTAGGGGGATTCAATGAGCAGTTCTTC; CDR3 protein: CASSLLGGFNEQFF
clone size: many; CDR3 length: 15; D gene: TRBD1; V gene: TRBV4-3; J gene: TRBJ2-1; CDR3 DNA: TGCGCCAGCAGCCAAGAGGGACAGGATACTAATGAGCAGTTCTTC; CDR3 protein: CASSQEGQDTNEQFF
clone size: few; CDR3 length: 15; D gene: TRBD1; V gene: TRBV12-3/TRBV12-4; J gene: TRBJ2-1; CDR3 DNA: TGTGCCAGCAGCGCGTCCGGGACAGGCTACAATGAGCAGTTCTTC; CDR3 protein: CASSASGTGYNEQFF
clone size: few; CDR3 length: 15; D gene: NA; V gene: TRBV6-6; J gene: TRBJ1-2; CDR3 DNA: TGTGCCAGCAGTTACGAAGAGCTGGCCCGGGATGGCTACACCTTC; CDR3 protein: CASSYEELARDGYTF
clone size: NA; CDR3 length: 13; D gene: NA; V gene: TRBV10-3; J gene: TRBJ2-5; CDR3 DNA: TGTGCCATCGGCGGGGACTTACAAGAGACCCAGTACTTC; CDR3 protein: CAIGGDLQETQYF
clone size: many; CDR3 length: 13; D gene: TRBD1; V gene: TRBV7-6; J gene: TRBJ1-1; CDR3 DNA: TGTGCCAGCAGCTACGGACAGGGCCTCGAAGCTTTCTTT; CDR3 protein: CASSYGQGLEAFF